Listed below are T cell receptor beta chains from one sample, sequenced in a study of CD8+ T cells in alopecia areata. TCRdb's copy holds only in-frame clones and misses some; the assay was immunoSEQ multiplex PCR. Counted here are about 98,000 clones, around two fifths occurring once; the ten biggest clones make up about 0.79%. The specimen sequenced was CD4+ T cells sorted from blood. The receptors stem from a human donor with alopecia areata. CDR3s include the opening cysteine and the closing phenylalanine or tryptophan. D genes are given only for firm matches. The size field is filled for only some rows; it gives once, few, many or a size class.

j_call clone_size d_call v_call cdr3_aa cdr3_nt
TRBJ2-1 - - TRBV29-1 CSVEGSSNEQFF TGCAGCGTTGAGGGCAGTTCTAATGAGCAGTTCTTC
TRBJ2-2 - - TRBV6-1 CASIGGWGELFF TGTGCCAGCATTGGGGGCTGGGGGGAGCTGTTTTTT
TRBJ1-1 - TRBD1 TRBV27 CASSTSGTVNTEAFF TGTGCCAGCAGTACTTCCGGGACAGTGAACACTGAAGCTTTCTTT
TRBJ1-2 - - TRBV18 CASSPNSRARTDYTF TGTGCCAGCTCACCAAACTCCAGGGCACGAACGGACTACACCTTC
TRBJ2-7 few - TRBV10-3 CAISTGTDVYEQYF TGTGCCATCAGTACCGGGACGGATGTTTACGAGCAGTACTTC
TRBJ1-5 - - TRBV29-1 CSVGPGYDQPQHF TGCAGCGTTGGCCCAGGGTACGATCAGCCCCAGCATTTT
TRBJ2-2 - TRBD1 TRBV30 CAWSRGPGELFF TGTGCCTGGTCCAGGGGGCCAGGGGAGCTGTTTTTT
TRBJ2-1 few - TRBV29-1 CSVVRAASDNEQFF TGCAGCGTAGTTAGAGCGGCCTCGGACAATGAGCAGTTCTTC
TRBJ1-1 - - TRBV30 CAWSRGGGEAFF TGTGCCTGGAGTCGGGGGGGTGGTGAAGCTTTCTTT
TRBJ1-5 - - TRBV30 CAWSPHPGMHQPQHF TGTGCCTGGAGCCCTCACCCGGGTATGCACCAGCCCCAGCATTTT
TRBJ2-5 - TRBD2 TRBV2 CASSDSGGKETQYF TGTGCCAGCAGTGATTCGGGAGGAAAAGAGACCCAGTACTTC
TRBJ1-2 - - TRBV9 CASSAEWGEGYTF TGTGCCAGCAGCGCCGAATGGGGGGAAGGCTACACCTTC
TRBJ2-7 - - TRBV29-1 CSGGSIYEQYF TGCTCCGGGGGCAGTATCTACGAGCAGTACTTC
TRBJ2-4 - - TRBV5-6 CASSPWSVAKNIQYF TGTGCCAGCAGCCCTTGGTCAGTAGCCAAAAACATTCAGTACTTC
TRBJ1-2 - - TRBV29-1 CSVANWDYGYTF TGCAGCGTCGCTAACTGGGACTATGGCTACACCTTC
TRBJ2-3 once TRBD2 TRBV30 CAWSKRAGPTDTQYF TGTGCCTGGAGTAAACGAGCGGGGCCTACAGATACGCAGTATTTT
TRBJ1-4 - TRBD1 TRBV30 CAWSRGQGGKLFF TGTGCCTGGAGTAGGGGGCAGGGCGGAAAACTGTTTTTT
TRBJ2-5 few TRBD2 TRBV4-1 CASSHRLAGGGETQYF TGCGCCAGCAGCCATAGGCTAGCGGGAGGGGGGGAGACCCAGTACTTC
TRBJ1-1 once - TRBV30 CAWTSGHSVEAFF TGTGCCTGGACCTCGGGGCATTCGGTTGAAGCTTTCTTT
TRBJ2-5 - - TRBV6-6 CASSYRVGGETQYF TGTGCCAGCAGTTACCGAGTGGGAGGAGAGACCCAGTACTTC
TRBJ2-3 - - TRBV4-1 CASSQRPTDTQYF TGCGCCAGCAGCCAGCGACCCACAGATACGCAGTATTTT
TRBJ2-7 - TRBD2 TRBV30 CAGGVTSYEQYF TGTGCCGGGGGGGTTACCTCCTACGAGCAGTACTTC
TRBJ2-2 - - TRBV30 CASRRSGRGTGELFF TGTGCCTCCCGTCGGAGCGGTAGGGGCACCGGGGAGCTGTTTTTT
TRBJ2-1 - TRBD2 TRBV5-1 CASSLALRAAIGRDEQFF TGCGCCAGCAGCTTGGCATTGCGGGCAGCAATTGGGAGGGATGAGCAGTTCTTC
TRBJ2-5 - TRBD1 TRBV2 CASSAGTGTETQYF TGTGCCAGCAGTGCCGGGACAGGGACAGAGACCCAGTACTTC
TRBJ2-5 - - TRBV30 CAWSAGRETQYF TGTGCCTGGAGTGCGGGGAGGGAGACCCAGTACTTC
TRBJ2-3 - TRBD1 TRBV29-1 CSSTGTGGTDTQYF TGCAGCTCTACCGGGACAGGGGGAACAGATACGCAGTATTTT
TRBJ1-1 - - TRBV9 CASSVGGSVEAFF TGTGCCAGCAGCGTAGGTGGCAGCGTTGAAGCTTTCTTT
TRBJ1-1 - - TRBV29-1 CSVALGGIYTEAFF TGCAGCGTTGCACTTGGGGGAATTTACACTGAAGCTTTCTTT
TRBJ1-5 once TRBD1 TRBV30 CAGGTGNGNQPQHF TGTGCCGGAGGGACAGGGAACGGCAATCAGCCCCAGCATTTT
TRBJ2-7 - - TRBV9 CASSQQRAYEQYF TGTGCCAGCAGCCAACAAAGAGCCTACGAGCAGTACTTC
TRBJ1-1 - - TRBV29-1 CSVARQAEAFF TGCAGCGTTGCGCGACAGGCTGAAGCTTTCTTT
TRBJ2-1 - - TRBV5-6 CASSLARGLYNEQFF TGTGCCAGCAGCCTCGCCCGGGGACTTTACAATGAGCAGTTCTTC
TRBJ1-5 - - TRBV6-1 CASTVKINQPQHF TGTGCCAGCACGGTGAAGATCAATCAGCCCCAGCATTTT
TRBJ2-5 - - TRBV18 CASSPVQVGETQYF TGTGCCAGCTCACCAGTGCAGGTGGGAGAGACCCAGTACTTC
TRBJ1-2 - - TRBV7-9 CASSLIQYGYTF TGTGCCAGCAGCTTAATACAGTATGGCTACACCTTC
TRBJ2-7 - - TRBV5-1 CASSFDYEQYF TGCGCCAGCAGCTTTGACTACGAGCAGTACTTC
TRBJ2-5 - - TRBV5-1 CASSSPGGETQYF TGCGCCAGCAGCTCCCCAGGAGGAGAGACCCAGTACTTC
TRBJ2-1 few TRBD2 TRBV28 CASSLSGTSGSNEQFF TGTGCCAGCAGTTTATCCGGGACTAGCGGGAGTAATGAGCAGTTCTTC
TRBJ2-2 - - TRBV23-1 CASSQVSGTNTGELFF TGCGCCAGCAGTCAAGTGAGCGGAACGAACACCGGGGAGCTGTTTTTT
TRBJ2-7 - - TRBV14 CASSQDPRERYEQYF TGTGCCAGCAGCCAAGATCCTCGTGAGAGGTACGAGCAGTACTTC
TRBJ2-6 - - TRBV9 CASSVGRDSGANVLTF TGTGCCAGCAGCGTAGGCAGGGATTCTGGGGCCAACGTCCTGACTTTC
TRBJ2-2 - - TRBV2 CASSPGNTGELFF TGTGCCAGCTCTCCAGGGAACACCGGGGAGCTGTTTTTT
TRBJ2-5 - - TRBV29-1 CSVIQGQETQYF TGCAGCGTTATACAGGGTCAAGAGACCCAGTACTTC
TRBJ2-7 - - TRBV5-7 CASSPGAQGYEQYF TGTGCCAGCAGCCCAGGGGCCCAGGGCTACGAGCAGTACTTC
TRBJ2-7 - - TRBV7-2 CASSLLPGSEQYF TGTGCCAGCAGCTTATTGCCCGGGTCGGAGCAGTACTTC
TRBJ1-2 - TRBD1 TRBV29-1 CSVDLGQANYGYTF TGCAGCGTTGATTTGGGACAGGCTAACTATGGCTACACCTTC
TRBJ2-7 few - TRBV9 CASGKSGGYEQYF TGTGCCAGCGGGAAAAGTGGAGGCTACGAGCAGTACTTC
TRBJ2-3 few - TRBV4-1 CASSQEVPPGDNTQYF TGCGCCAGCAGCCAAGAGGTACCTCCGGGGGATAATACGCAGTATTTT